The 13 T cell receptor beta chains listed next were all sequenced from one sample in a study of blood T cells in healthy people across ages. A J-beta primer mix and a sample-barcoded 5' primer were used in a second PCR of about 7 to 11 cycles. Via MiXCR, TCRdb re-called the 5' RACE reads, giving one row per CDR3 protein. The sample shows approximately 770,000 distinct CDR3 sequences, 58% of them seen only once. Sequenced: blood. The receptors shown here come from a man in his thirties or forties in good health.

This clonotype was observed a few times. V is TRBV29-1 and J is TRBJ2-1; D is ambiguous. This CDR3 is built from 12 residues. V was cut by 4 bases and J by 6 bases, with 10 bases left in between. Germline CDR1 and CDR2: SQVTM and ANQGSEA. The CDR3 nucleotides read TGCAGCGTTGGAAGCTATTCCAATGAGCAGTTCTTC. Protein: CSVGSYSNEQFF.

The chain carries TRBV27 and TRBJ2-7; no reliable D call. V was shortened by 6 bases and J by 2 bases, with 20 bases between the two germline ends. CDR1 is MNHEY, CDR2 SMNVEV, per germline (reference sequence). The CDR3 contains 16 residues. Written as DNA, the CDR3 is TGTGCCAGCAGCCGAAGGAAGAAAGACCGAGCCTACGAGCAGTACTTC. Translation: CASSRRKKDRAYEQYF.

This clonotype appeared once. The chain joins TRBV14 to TRBJ2-3; 8 bases line up with TRBD2. The V and J ends lost 3 bases and 4 bases, in that order; junction bases with no gene match: 12. In germline, CDR1 is SGHDN, CDR2 FVKESK. The CDR3 is made up of 17 amino acids. DNA of the CDR3: TGTGCCAGCAGCCAGAGGCGGAGCGGGAGTTTCGCAGATACGCAGTATTTT. It is translated as CASSQRRSGSFADTQYF.

This clonotype was counted only a few times. V gene TRBV7-9 combines with J gene TRBJ2-6; D is ambiguous. The CDR3 runs 12 residues. The V end lost 10 bases, the J end lost 3 bases, and 7 bases lay between the germline ends. From germline, CDR1 is SEHNR and CDR2 FQNEAQ (reference sequence). The CDR3 sequence is CATTGGANVLTF. In DNA form, the CDR3 reads TGTGCCACTACGGGTGGGGCCAACGTCCTGACTTTC.

The genes are TRBV5-1 and TRBJ1-2; D unclear. V dropped 0 bases and J dropped 4 bases, with 10 bases sitting between them. This CDR3 contains 14 residues. Germline CDR1 SGHRS, CDR2 YFSETQ. CDR3 DNA: TGCGCCAGCAGCTTGGGGCATATGTCCTATGGCTACACCTTC. This encodes CASSLGHMSYGYTF.

This clonotype occurred once. The chain joins TRBV4-3 to TRBJ2-3; 9 bases are shared with TRBD2. V was pared by 4 bases and J by 2 bases, with 7 bases of the junction left unmatched. From germline, CDR1 is LGHNA and CDR2 YSLEER. The CDR3 totals 16 residues. CDR3 nucleotide sequence: TGCGCCAGCAGCCGCCGACTAGCGGACCTCACAGATACGCAGTATTTT. It yields the protein CASSRRLADLTDTQYF.

This chain joins TRBV19 and TRBJ2-7; 10 bases line up with TRBD2. TRBJ2-5 explains the end of the DNA better; the J call may be wrong. Germline-derived CDR1 and CDR2 are LNHDA and SQIVND (reference sequence). This CDR3 is built from 19 residues. CDR3 loop: CASSPTRLAGDSVGETQYF. The CDR3 region has the DNA TGTGCCAGTAGTCCGACGAGACTAGCGGGCGATTCTGTTGGAGAGACCCAGTACTTC.

This rearrangement joins TRBV7-9 to TRBJ2-7; D is uncertain. Per germline, CDR1 SEHNR and CDR2 FQNEAQ (reference sequence). The CDR3 is 13 amino acids. Trimming shortened V by 6 bases and J by 0 bases, and 9 bases separated the two germline ends. As DNA, the CDR3 is TGTGCCAGCAGACCCTACGGCTCCTACGAGCAGTACTTC. Residues: CASRPYGSYEQYF.

The rearrangement links TRBV6-2 or TRBV6-3 to TRBJ2-3; the match to TRBD2 covers 10 bases. From germline, CDR1 is MNHEY and CDR2 SVGEGT. Trimming took 2 bases from V and 6 from J; bases not matched to a gene: 26. CDR3 length: 22 residues. CDR3 protein: CASSYPSTPSVFLAGVVDTQYF. CDR3 nucleotide sequence: TGTGCCAGCAGTTACCCTTCCACTCCCTCGGTTTTCCTAGCGGGAGTTGTGGATACGCAGTATTTT.

This chain connects TRBV7-2 to TRBJ2-7; D might be TRBD1 or TRBD2, each matching 5 bases. Germline values: CDR1 SGHTA, CDR2 FQGNSA. The CDR3 has 15 amino acids. Trimming cost V 5 bases and J 9 bases, with 23 bases left between them. The CDR3 region has the DNA TGTGCCAGCAGCAATGCCCTCTTGGTTAACGGGGCGCAGTACTTC. As protein: CASSNALLVNGAQYF.

This chain connects TRBV29-1 to TRBJ2-1; D possibly corresponds to TRBD2 (6 bases). The CDR3 is made up of 14 amino acids. The V end lost 6 bases, the J end lost 4 bases, and 16 bases lay between the germline ends. Germline loops: CDR1 SQVTM, CDR2 ANQGSEA. CDR3 sequence: CSVSTGSNYNEQFF. The CDR3 DNA reads as TGCAGCGTCTCCACCGGGAGTAATTACAATGAGCAGTTCTTC.

The rearrangement links TRBV2 to TRBJ2-7; D is ambiguous. The germline V gene encodes CDR1 SNHLY and CDR2 FYNNEI. This CDR3 spans 14 amino acids. V gave up 3 bases and J gave up 1 base, with 10 bases separating them. CDR3 residues: CASSESQISYEQYF. In nucleotides, the CDR3 is TGTGCCAGCAGTGAGAGTCAGATTTCCTACGAGCAGTACTTC.

The chain combines TRBV14 with TRBJ1-1; the match to TRBD1 covers 7 bases. CDR1 and CDR2 from the germline V gene are SGHDN and FVKESK. The V and J ends lost 0 bases and 8 bases, in that order; junction bases with no gene match: 9. CDR3 size: 15 residues. The CDR3 is CASSQDQGQLSEAFF. Here the CDR3 DNA reads TGTGCCAGCAGCCAAGATCAGGGACAGCTATCCGAAGCTTTCTTT.